This T cell receptor (beta chain) came from a study of T cells in narcolepsy. Background on the study: Donors had narcolepsy type 1 or type 2, or were healthy controls. Study observations and caveats: Reportedly, autoreactive clonotypes were serially detected in patients' blood but not controls'. HCRT-specific and TRIB2-specific autoreactive clonotypes appeared among same-patient CSF and blood CD4+ clonotypes. Some memory CD4+ repertoires had no autoreactive clone sequences.

This clone was observed a handful of times. What it recognizes is unknown. V shed 0 bases, J shed 2 bases, and the junction held 5 bases outside the gene matches. This CDR3 region has 16 residues. The germline CDR1 and CDR2 sequences are ENHRY and SYGVKD. Here immunoSEQ multiplex PCR was the method, and the copy in TCRdb shows in-frame clones only, minus some. The sample shows some 24,000 clones, approximately 89% of them seen only once. Sequences were obtained from CD45RA- memory CD4+ T cells from PBMCs. This sequence originates from a human donor with narcolepsy. The chain joins TRBV10-3 to TRBJ2-7; 9 positions match TRBD2. CDR3 residues: CAISESVTSGTYEQYF. The CDR3 DNA is TGTGCCATCAGTGAGTCAGTGACTAGCGGAACCTACGAGCAGTACTTC.